These 30 T cell receptor beta chains originate from one sample sequenced in a study of T cell responses to AZD1222 COVID-19 vaccine. Clones were read by immunoSEQ multiplex PCR, and TCRdb kept only the in-frame ones, dropping some. The profile shows 150,000 or so clones, around nine tenths of them singletons. The sequenced sample was peripheral blood, obtained on day 0 of AZD1222 vaccination. These receptors all come from an adult in good health.

The V gene is TRBV18, the J gene TRBJ1-4, with 8 positions matching TRBD1. CDR3 length equals 14 residues. After removal of 6 bases from V and 8 bases from J, the junction contained 8 bases not matched to a gene. The V gene's germline CDR1 is KGHSH and CDR2 LQKENI. The CDR3 loop is CASSPDRDHEKLFF. In nucleotides, the CDR3 is TGTGCCAGCTCTCCGGACAGGGATCACGAAAAACTGTTTTTT.

The V and J genes are TRBV5-1 and TRBJ2-5, with 7 bases matching TRBD1. Trimming removed 4 bases from V and 1 base from J; junction bases left unmatched: 4. Germline CDR1 reads SGHRS; CDR2 reads YFSETQ. The CDR3 runs 14 residues. CDR3 region: CASSLDRSQETQYF. The CDR3 coding sequence is TGCGCCAGCAGCCTGGACAGGTCCCAAGAGACCCAGTACTTC.

The CDR3 is CATAEQRQGDEQFF. In DNA form, the CDR3 reads TGTGCCACCGCGGAACAGAGACAGGGGGATGAGCAGTTCTTC. The chain is built from TRBV15 and TRBJ2-1, with TRBD1 identical over 9 bases. CDR1 and CDR2 (germline): LNHNV, YYDKDF (reference sequence). CDR3 length equals 14 residues. J gave up 8 bases and V 8 bases, and 10 bases lay outside the gene matches.

The chain carries TRBV11-2 and TRBJ1-6; D remains ambiguous. The CDR3 runs to 14 residues. V lost 3 bases to trimming and J lost 3 bases, with 6 bases between them. Germline V gene sequence: CDR1 SGHAT, CDR2 FQNNGV. This chain's CDR3 is CASSFLLYNSPLHF. The CDR3 bases are TGTGCCAGCAGCTTCCTCCTCTATAATTCACCCCTCCACTTT.

This clone was observed once. The chain uses TRBV4-2 and TRBJ1-2; D may be TRBD1 (6 bases). Deletions cut 3 bases from V and 11 bases from J, with 16 bases between. Germline lookup yields CDR1 LGHNA and CDR2 YNFKEQ. The length of the CDR3 is 13 residues. The CDR3 here is CASSQDRDNRYTF. In DNA form, the CDR3 reads TGTGCCAGCAGCCAGGACCGGGACAACAGATACACCTTC.

This clone was recorded once. The chain carries TRBV11-2 and TRBJ2-1; 8 bases agree with TRBD2. The CDR3 has 15 residues. Trimming at V came to 6 bases and at J to 4 bases, leaving 8 bases not matched to a gene. Germline V CDR1 and CDR2: SGHAT, FQNNGV. CDR3 protein: CASSHFSGTYNEQFF. As DNA, the CDR3 is TGTGCCAGCAGTCACTTTAGCGGGACGTACAATGAGCAGTTCTTC.

The chain is built from TRBV5-6 and TRBJ1-6; unclear D gene. The CDR3 extends over 18 amino acids. CDR1 SGHDT and CDR2 YYEEEE come from the germline V gene. Trimming pared 1 base from V and 4 bases from J, leaving 18 bases between. The CDR3 DNA is TGTGCCAGCAGCTTGTATTTCTCGTTGACGGAATATAATTCACCCCTCCACTTT. As protein: CASSLYFSLTEYNSPLHF.

The J gene is TRBJ1-4, the V gene TRBV27; D not certain. Trimming shortened V by 5 bases and J by 7 bases, and 17 bases separated the two germline ends. The CDR3 is 15 amino acids. Germline assignment: CDR1 MNHEY and CDR2 SMNVEV (reference sequence). Written as DNA, the CDR3 is TGTGCCAGCAGTCCCCTGGGCCCTCAAGGTGAAAAACTGTTTTTT. This gives the protein CASSPLGPQGEKLFF.

The chain uses TRBV28 and TRBJ1-1; no clear D gene. Per germline, CDR1 MDHEN and CDR2 SYDVKM. The CDR3 consists of 12 residues. V shed 1 base and J shed 3 bases, with 3 bases lying between them. CDR3 in DNA: TGTGCCAGCAGTTTATCTTACACTGAAGCTTTCTTT. Amino acid sequence: CASSLSYTEAFF.

CDR3 amino acids: CASSPRGVWYSEKLFF. CDR3 nucleotides: TGTGCCAGCTCACCACGGGGGGTATGGTATTCGGAAAAACTGTTTTTT. V gene TRBV18 combines with J gene TRBJ1-4; the D gene is possibly TRBD1 (5 bases). The germline V and J ends were trimmed by 1 base and 8 bases, with 17 bases remaining between them. Germline V gene lookup returns CDR1 KGHSH and CDR2 LQKENI. The CDR3 is made up of 16 amino acids.

The V and J genes are TRBV6-4 and TRBJ1-4; no clear D gene. Trimming took 7 bases from V and 8 from J, leaving 8 bases between them. CDR1 MRHNA and CDR2 SNTAGT come from the germline V gene. The CDR3 has 11 amino acids. The CDR3 sequence: CASNNGEKLFF. The CDR3 DNA is TGTGCCAGCAATAATGGAGAAAAACTGTTTTTT.

The V gene is TRBV27, the J gene TRBJ2-3; 11 bases match TRBD2. The trim removed 6 bases at V and 4 bases at J, leaving 6 bases unmatched. Per the germline V gene, CDR1 is MNHEY and CDR2 is SMNVEV (reference sequence). The CDR3 has 15 residues. CDR3 protein: CASSLAGGPADTQYF. The DNA for the CDR3 is TGTGCCAGCAGCTTAGCGGGAGGGCCAGCAGATACGCAGTATTTT.

The chain joins TRBV4-2 to TRBJ2-7; D gene unclear. This CDR3 is 16 amino acids long. V lost 3 bases to trimming and J lost 2 bases, with 17 bases between them. Germline V gene data show CDR1 as LGHNA and CDR2 as YNFKEQ. CDR3 region: CASSQFRNGQTYEQYF. The CDR3 DNA reads TGTGCCAGCAGCCAGTTCCGGAACGGGCAGACCTACGAGCAGTACTTC.

The V call is TRBV7-9, the J call TRBJ1-4, with TRBD1 matching 7 bases. The CDR3 contains 13 residues. The V segment lost 3 bases and the J segment 8 bases; nucleotides outside the gene matches: 3. Germline V gives CDR1 SEHNR, CDR2 FQNEAQ (reference sequence). CDR3 sequence (DNA): TGTGCCAGCAGCTTGGACAGGACCGAAAAACTGTTTTTT. Protein: CASSLDRTEKLFF. Full variable domain (missing parts from reference TRBV7-9 and TRBJ1-4): DTGVSQNPRHKITKRGQNVTFRCDPISEHNRLYWYRQTLGQGPEFLTYFQNEAQLEKSRLLSDRFSAERPKGSFSTLEIQRTEQGDSAMYLCASSLDRTEKLFFGSGTQLSVL.

The chain couples TRBV4-2 to TRBJ2-7; D perhaps matches TRBD2 (5 bases). Germline CDR1 is LGHNA and CDR2 is YNFKEQ. This CDR3 region has 14 residues. Trimming stripped 5 bases from V and 6 bases from J, with 17 bases between. The CDR3 coding sequence is TGTGCCAGCAGCTACAAGAAATCAGGAGGCGAGCAGTACTTC. It translates to CASSYKKSGGEQYF.

The chain employs TRBV6-4 and TRBJ2-3; maybe TRBD1 (6 bases). This CDR3 contains 13 residues. V lost 2 bases to trimming and J lost 6 bases, with 9 bases between them. Germline V gene lookup returns CDR1 MRHNA and CDR2 SNTAGT. The CDR3 reads CASSDQRGDTQYF. As DNA, the CDR3 is TGTGCCAGCAGTGACCAGAGGGGGGATACGCAGTATTTT.

This chain connects TRBV19 to TRBJ2-7, with D possibly being TRBD2 (6 bases). V shed 3 bases and J shed 6 bases, with 9 bases lying between them. The CDR3 is 12 amino acids. Germline V gene lookup returns CDR1 LNHDA and CDR2 SQIVND (reference sequence). As DNA, the CDR3 is TGTGCCAGTAGTATGGGGGGTGGCGAGCAGTACTTC. This sequence encodes CASSMGGGEQYF. Combining the CDR3 with reference TRBV19 and TRBJ2-7 gives the whole variable domain DGGITQSPKYLFRKEGQNVTLSCEQNLNHDAMYWYRQDPGQGLRLIYYSQIVNDFQKGDIAEGYSVSREKKESFPLTVTSAQKNPTAFYLCASSMGGGEQYFGPGTRLTVT.

The chain employs TRBV7-9 and TRBJ2-5; 8 positions match TRBD2. This CDR3 comprises 16 residues. Germline CDR1 and CDR2: SEHNR and FQNEAQ (reference sequence). Trimming at V came to 2 bases and at J to 5 bases, leaving 10 bases not matched to a gene. CDR3 nucleotides: TGTGCCAGCAGCTTATTCTCGAGACTAGCGAGGGAGACCCAGTACTTC. This gives the protein CASSLFSRLARETQYF.

The chain carries TRBV28 and TRBJ2-7; no definite D call. Trimming took off 5 bases at V and 5 bases at J, with 22 bases between the two ends. Germline assignment: CDR1 MDHEN and CDR2 SYDVKM. There are 16 residues in the CDR3. The CDR3 sequence: CASSLSTTQRSDEQYF. CDR3 DNA sequence: TGTGCCAGCAGTCTCTCCACGACCCAGAGGTCGGACGAGCAGTACTTC.

The V gene is TRBV4-2, the J gene TRBJ1-3; D is unclear. V was cut by 0 bases and J by 0 bases, with 9 bases left in between. Germline CDR1 and CDR2: LGHNA and YNFKEQ. The CDR3 extends over 16 amino acids. DNA of the CDR3: TGTGCCAGCAGCCAAGATGCAGGAGGCTCTGGAAACACCATATATTTT. Amino acids: CASSQDAGGSGNTIYF.

The genes are TRBV19 and TRBJ2-7, with 12 bases aligning to TRBD2. Trimming removed 5 bases from V and 3 bases from J; junction bases left unmatched: 8. The CDR3 totals 16 residues. Germline CDR1 is LNHDA and CDR2 is SQIVND (reference sequence). CDR3 loop: CASSFDGLAGLYEQYF. The CDR3 DNA sequence: TGTGCCAGTAGTTTCGACGGACTAGCGGGACTCTACGAGCAGTACTTC.

The rearrangement uses TRBV28 and TRBJ2-1; tentative D call: TRBD1 (6 bases). The V end was cut by 7 bases, the J end by 5 bases, with 15 bases between. The CDR3 has 14 residues. Germline loops: CDR1 MDHEN, CDR2 SYDVKM. The CDR3 nucleotides are TGTGCCAGCACCCCAGGACAGCCCAACAATGAGCAGTTCTTC. Its translation: CASTPGQPNNEQFF.

This chain uses TRBV24-1 with TRBJ2-4; 7 nucleotides line up with TRBD1. From germline, CDR1 is KGHDR and CDR2 SFDVKD. This CDR3 has 14 residues. After removal of 3 bases from V and 5 bases from J, the junction contained 3 bases not matched to a gene. The CDR3 loop is CATSDQTGENIQYF. CDR3 bases: TGTGCCACCAGTGATCAAACAGGGGAAAACATTCAGTACTTC.

The chain carries TRBV2 and TRBJ1-2; the D is unclear. Trimming took off 5 bases at V and 13 bases at J, with 17 bases between the two ends. Germline CDR1 is SNHLY and CDR2 is FYNNEI. The CDR3 sequence is 12 residues long. In nucleotides, the CDR3 is TGTGCCAGCAGTTCCTCTCCTCGAGCGGCCACCTTC. Translated, it gives CASSSSPRAATF.

This chain connects TRBV19 to TRBJ2-2, with 9 bases fitting TRBD1. Germline loops: CDR1 LNHDA, CDR2 SQIVND (reference sequence). With V trimmed by 11 bases and J by 5 bases, 3 bases remained unmatched. The CDR3 sequence is 12 residues long. The CDR3 loop is CARDRETGELFF. In DNA, the CDR3 is TGTGCCCGGGACAGGGAAACCGGGGAGCTGTTTTTT.

Remarks on this clone: Compared with germline, one end of the junction differs, possibly owing to a read error. The chain joins TRBV2 to TRBJ1-1, with a tentative D call TRBD1 (6 bases). The CDR3 has 13 residues. The germline gives CDR1 SNHLY, CDR2 FYNNEI. The CDR3 loop reads CATSTGWDTEAFF. CDR3 coding DNA: TGTGCCACCAGTACAGGGTGGGACACTGAAGCTTTCTTT.

The chain has TRBV28 and TRBJ2-7, with a weak D call TRBD1 (5 bases). The CDR3 extends over 14 amino acids. Germline V lookup: CDR1 MDHEN, CDR2 SYDVKM. V shed 3 bases and J shed 5 bases, with 14 bases lying between them. CDR3 sequence (DNA): TGTGCCAGCAGTTTTGCCAACAGGCTCGACGAGCAGTACTTC. Translating it yields CASSFANRLDEQYF.

This chain uses TRBV19 with TRBJ2-7; 9 nucleotides align to TRBD1. V trimming: 6 bases; J trimming: 3 bases; junction bases outside the gene matches: 9. The CDR3 loop spans 15 amino acids. Germline V gives CDR1 LNHDA, CDR2 SQIVND (reference sequence). The CDR3 reads CASSPGTGTYYEQYF. The CDR3 coding sequence is TGTGCCAGTAGCCCCGGGACAGGGACCTACTACGAGCAGTACTTC.

The chain uses TRBV4-2 and TRBJ1-4, with TRBD1 as a possible D gene (6 bases). Per germline, CDR1 LGHNA and CDR2 YNFKEQ. V was clipped by 1 base and J by 14 bases, with 20 bases between them. This CDR3 is built from 15 residues. CDR3 coding DNA: TGTGCCAGCAGCCAAGTTAATGGTGGGGGCGCCGGGCTGTTTTTT. Its translation is CASSQVNGGGAGLFF.

This rearrangement joins TRBV28 to TRBJ1-1; D is perhaps TRBD1 (5 bases). Germline assignment: CDR1 MDHEN and CDR2 SYDVKM. The germline V and J ends were trimmed by 3 bases and 0 bases, with 26 bases remaining between them. The CDR3 is 20 residues long. This chain's CDR3 is CASSFLGLSVKAGLNTEAFF. CDR3 bases: TGTGCCAGCAGTTTTTTGGGACTGTCAGTCAAAGCGGGCTTGAACACTGAAGCTTTCTTT.